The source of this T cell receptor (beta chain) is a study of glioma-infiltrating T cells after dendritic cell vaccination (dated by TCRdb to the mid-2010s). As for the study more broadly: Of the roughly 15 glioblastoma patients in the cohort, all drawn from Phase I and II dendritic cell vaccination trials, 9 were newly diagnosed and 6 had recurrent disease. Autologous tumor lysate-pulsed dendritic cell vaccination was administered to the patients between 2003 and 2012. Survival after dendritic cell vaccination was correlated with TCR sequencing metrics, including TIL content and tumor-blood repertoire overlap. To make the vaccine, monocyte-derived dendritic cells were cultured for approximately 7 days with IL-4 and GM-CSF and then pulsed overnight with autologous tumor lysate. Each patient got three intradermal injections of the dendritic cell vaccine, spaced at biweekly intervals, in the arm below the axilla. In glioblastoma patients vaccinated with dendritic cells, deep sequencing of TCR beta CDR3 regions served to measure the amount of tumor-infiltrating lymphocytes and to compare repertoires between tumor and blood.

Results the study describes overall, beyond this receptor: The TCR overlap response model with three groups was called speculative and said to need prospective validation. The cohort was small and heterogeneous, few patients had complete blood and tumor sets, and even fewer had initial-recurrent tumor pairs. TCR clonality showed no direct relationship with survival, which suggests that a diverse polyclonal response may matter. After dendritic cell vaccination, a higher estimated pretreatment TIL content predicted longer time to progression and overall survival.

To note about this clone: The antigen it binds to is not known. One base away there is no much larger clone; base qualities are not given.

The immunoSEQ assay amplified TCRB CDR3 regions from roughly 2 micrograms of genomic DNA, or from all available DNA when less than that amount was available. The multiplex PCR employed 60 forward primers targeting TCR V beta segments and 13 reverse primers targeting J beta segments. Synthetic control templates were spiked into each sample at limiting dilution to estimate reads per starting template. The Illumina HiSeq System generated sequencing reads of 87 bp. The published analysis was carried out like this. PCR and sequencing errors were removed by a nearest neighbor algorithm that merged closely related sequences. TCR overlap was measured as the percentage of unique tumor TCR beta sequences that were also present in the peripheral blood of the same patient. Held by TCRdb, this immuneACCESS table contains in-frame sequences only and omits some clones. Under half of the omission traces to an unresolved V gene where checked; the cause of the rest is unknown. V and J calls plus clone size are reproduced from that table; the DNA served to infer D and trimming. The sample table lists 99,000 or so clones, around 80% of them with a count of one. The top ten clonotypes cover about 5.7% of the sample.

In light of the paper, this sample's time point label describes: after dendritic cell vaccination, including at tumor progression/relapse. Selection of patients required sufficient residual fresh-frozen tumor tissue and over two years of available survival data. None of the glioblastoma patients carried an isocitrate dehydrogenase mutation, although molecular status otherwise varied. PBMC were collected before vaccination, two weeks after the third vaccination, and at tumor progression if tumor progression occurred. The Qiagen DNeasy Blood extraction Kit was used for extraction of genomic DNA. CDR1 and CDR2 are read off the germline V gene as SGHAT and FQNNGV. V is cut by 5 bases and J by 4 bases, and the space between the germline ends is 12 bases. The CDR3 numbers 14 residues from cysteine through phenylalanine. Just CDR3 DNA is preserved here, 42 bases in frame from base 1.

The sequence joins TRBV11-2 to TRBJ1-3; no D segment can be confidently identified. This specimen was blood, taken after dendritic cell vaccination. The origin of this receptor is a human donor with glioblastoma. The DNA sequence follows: TGTGCCAGCAGCCCCAACCGGGTCGGAAACACCATATATTTT. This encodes CASSPNRVGNTIYF.